This T cell receptor beta chain was obtained from a study of blood T cell repertoires in COVID-19. Study-wide background: Acute-phase and convalescent COVID-19 samples originated in the United States, Italy and Spain. T cells, B-cell-depleted T cells, or PBMCs supplied cDNA or gDNA.

Per the original data handling: Estimates of nucleated cell counts were drawn from the amplification of reference gene primers. Generated by immunoSEQ multiplex PCR, the TCRdb table keeps only in-frame clones and is missing some. V, J and clone size derive from that table, while D and trimming were established from the DNA sequence. The table shows about 130,000 clones, with more than 70% occurring only once. Sequenced sample: peripheral blood. The clonotype originates from a woman in her 30s who had recovered from COVID-19.

Here the CDR3 reads CASSLEPRGDYGYTF. CDR3 DNA: TGCGCCAGCAGCTTGGAGCCCAGGGGGGACTATGGCTACACCTTC. The chain has TRBV5-1 and TRBJ1-2; 7 bases line up with TRBD1. This CDR3 is 15 amino acids long. The V segment lost 0 bases and the J segment 3 bases; nucleotides outside the gene matches: 5. Germline-derived CDR1 and CDR2 are SGHRS and YFSETQ.